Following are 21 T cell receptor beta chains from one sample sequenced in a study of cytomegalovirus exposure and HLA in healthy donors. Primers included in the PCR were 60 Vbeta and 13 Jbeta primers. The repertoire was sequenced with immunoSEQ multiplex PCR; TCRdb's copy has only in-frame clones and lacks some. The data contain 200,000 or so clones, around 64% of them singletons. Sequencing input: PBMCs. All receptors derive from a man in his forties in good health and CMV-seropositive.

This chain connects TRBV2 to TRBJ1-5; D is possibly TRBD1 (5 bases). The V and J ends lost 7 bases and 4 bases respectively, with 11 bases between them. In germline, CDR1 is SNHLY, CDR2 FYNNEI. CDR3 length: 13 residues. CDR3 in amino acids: CASKGTGNQPQHF. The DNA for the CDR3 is TGTGCCAGCAAAGGGACTGGGAATCAGCCCCAGCATTTT.

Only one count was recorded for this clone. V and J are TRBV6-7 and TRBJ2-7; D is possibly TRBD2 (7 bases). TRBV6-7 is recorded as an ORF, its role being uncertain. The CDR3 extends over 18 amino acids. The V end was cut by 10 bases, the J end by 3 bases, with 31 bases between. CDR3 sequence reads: CATVRTGTILSWRYEQYF. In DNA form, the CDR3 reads TGTGCCACGGTGAGAACAGGGACTATTCTGTCATGGCGCTACGAGCAGTACTTC.

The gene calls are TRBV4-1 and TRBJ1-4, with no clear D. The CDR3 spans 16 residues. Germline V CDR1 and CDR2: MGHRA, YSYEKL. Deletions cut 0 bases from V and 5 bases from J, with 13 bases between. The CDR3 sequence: CASSQDRQVANEKLFF. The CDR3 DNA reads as TGCGCCAGCAGCCAAGATCGGCAAGTAGCGAATGAAAAACTGTTTTTT.

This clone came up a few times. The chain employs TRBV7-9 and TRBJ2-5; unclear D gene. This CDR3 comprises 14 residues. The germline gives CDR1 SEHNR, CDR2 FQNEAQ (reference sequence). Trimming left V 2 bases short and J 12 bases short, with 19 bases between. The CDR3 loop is CASSLFETHTSKYF. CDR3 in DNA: TGTGCCAGCAGCTTATTCGAGACACACACTTCTAAGTACTTC.

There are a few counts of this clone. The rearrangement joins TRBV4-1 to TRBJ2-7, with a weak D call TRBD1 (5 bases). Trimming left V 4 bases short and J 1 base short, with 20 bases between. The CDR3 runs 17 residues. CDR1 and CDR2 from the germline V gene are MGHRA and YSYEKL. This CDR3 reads CASSLSMGTGSSYEQYF. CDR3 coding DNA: TGCGCCAGCAGCCTGTCGATGGGTACAGGTTCTTCCTACGAGCAGTACTTC.

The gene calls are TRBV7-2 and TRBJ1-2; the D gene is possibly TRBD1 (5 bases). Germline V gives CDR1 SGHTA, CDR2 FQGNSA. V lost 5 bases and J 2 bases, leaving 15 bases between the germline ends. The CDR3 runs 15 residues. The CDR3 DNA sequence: TGTGCCAGCAGCCCCCTTTTATGGGGCAACTATGGCTACACCTTC. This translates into CASSPLLWGNYGYTF.

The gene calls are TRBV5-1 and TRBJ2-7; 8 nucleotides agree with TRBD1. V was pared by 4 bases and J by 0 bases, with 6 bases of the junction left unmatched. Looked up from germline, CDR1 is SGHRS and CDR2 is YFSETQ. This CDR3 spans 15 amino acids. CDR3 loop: CASSLTGGSSYEQYF. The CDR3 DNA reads TGCGCCAGCAGCCTCACAGGGGGGAGCTCCTACGAGCAGTACTTC.

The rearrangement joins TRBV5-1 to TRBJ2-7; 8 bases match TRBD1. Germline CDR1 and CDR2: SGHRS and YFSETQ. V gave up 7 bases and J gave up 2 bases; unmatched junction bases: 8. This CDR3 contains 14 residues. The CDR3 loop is CASGPGTGAYEQYF. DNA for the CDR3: TGCGCCAGCGGCCCCGGGACAGGAGCCTACGAGCAGTACTTC.

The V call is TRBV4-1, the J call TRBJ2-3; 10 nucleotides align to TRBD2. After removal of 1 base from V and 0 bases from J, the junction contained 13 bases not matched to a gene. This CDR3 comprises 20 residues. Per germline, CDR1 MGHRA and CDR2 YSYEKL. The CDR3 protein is CASSQGLAGGPFSSTDTQYF. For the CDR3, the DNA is TGCGCCAGCAGCCAAGGTTTAGCGGGGGGACCATTCTCTAGCACAGATACGCAGTATTTT.

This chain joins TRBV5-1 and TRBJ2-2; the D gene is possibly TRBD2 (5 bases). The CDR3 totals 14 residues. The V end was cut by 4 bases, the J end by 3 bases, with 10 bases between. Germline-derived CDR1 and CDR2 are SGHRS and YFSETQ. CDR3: CASSLSRDTGELFF. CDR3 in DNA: TGCGCCAGCAGCCTCTCGAGGGACACCGGGGAGCTGTTTTTT.

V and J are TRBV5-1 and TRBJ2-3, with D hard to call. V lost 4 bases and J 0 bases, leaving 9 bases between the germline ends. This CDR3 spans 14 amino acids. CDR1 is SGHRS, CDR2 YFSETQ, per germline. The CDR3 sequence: CASSVSRSTDTQYF. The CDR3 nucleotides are TGCGCCAGCAGCGTGTCACGGAGCACAGATACGCAGTATTTT. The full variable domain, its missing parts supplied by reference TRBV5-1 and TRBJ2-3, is KAGVTQTPRYLIKTRGQQVTLSCSPISGHRSVSWYQQTPGQGLQFLFEYFSETQRNKGNFPGRFSGRQFSNSRSEMNVSTLELGDSALYLCASSVSRSTDTQYFGPGTRLTVL.

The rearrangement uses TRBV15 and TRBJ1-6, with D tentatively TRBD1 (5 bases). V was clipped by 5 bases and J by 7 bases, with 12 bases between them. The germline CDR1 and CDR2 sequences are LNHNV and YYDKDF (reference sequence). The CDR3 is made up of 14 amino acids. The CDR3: CATSYQGSNSPLHF. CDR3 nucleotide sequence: TGTGCCACCAGCTACCAGGGAAGCAATTCACCCCTCCACTTT.

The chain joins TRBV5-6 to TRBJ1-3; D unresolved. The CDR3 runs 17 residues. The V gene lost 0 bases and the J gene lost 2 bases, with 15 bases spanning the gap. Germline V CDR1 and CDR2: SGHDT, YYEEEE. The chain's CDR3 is CASSLERLRYAGNTIYF. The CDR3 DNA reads TGTGCCAGCAGCTTGGAACGACTCCGATATGCTGGAAACACCATATATTTT. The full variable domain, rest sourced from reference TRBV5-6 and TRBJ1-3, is DAGVTQSPTHLIKTRGQQVTLRCSPKSGHDTVSWYQQALGQGPQFIFQYYEEEERQRGNFPDRFSGHQFPNYSSELNVNALLLGDSALYLCASSLERLRYAGNTIYFGEGSWLTVV.

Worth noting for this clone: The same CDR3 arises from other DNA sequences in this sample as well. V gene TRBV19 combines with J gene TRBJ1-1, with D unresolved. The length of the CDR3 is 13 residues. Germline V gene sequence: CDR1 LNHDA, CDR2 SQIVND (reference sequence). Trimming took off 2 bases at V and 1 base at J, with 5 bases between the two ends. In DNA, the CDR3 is TGTGCCAGTAGTATATCGGGGAACACTGAAGCTTTCTTT. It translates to CASSISGNTEAFF.

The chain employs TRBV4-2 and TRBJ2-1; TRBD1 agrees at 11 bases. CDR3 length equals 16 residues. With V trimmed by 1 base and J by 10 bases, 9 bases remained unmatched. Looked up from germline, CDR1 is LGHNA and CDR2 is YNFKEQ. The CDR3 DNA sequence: TGTGCCAGCAGCCAAGGAGGGGACAGGGGGGCTTGGGAGCAGTTCTTC. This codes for CASSQGGDRGAWEQFF.

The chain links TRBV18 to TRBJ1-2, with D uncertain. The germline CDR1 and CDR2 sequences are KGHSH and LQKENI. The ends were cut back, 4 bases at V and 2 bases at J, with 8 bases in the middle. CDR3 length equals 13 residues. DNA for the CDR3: TGTGCCAGCTCACAAGACTTAAACTATGGCTACACCTTC. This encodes CASSQDLNYGYTF.

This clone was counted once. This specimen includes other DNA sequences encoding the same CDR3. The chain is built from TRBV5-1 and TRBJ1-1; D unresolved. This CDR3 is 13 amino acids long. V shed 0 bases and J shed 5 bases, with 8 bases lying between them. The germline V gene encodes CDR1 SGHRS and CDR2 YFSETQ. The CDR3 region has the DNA TGCGCCAGCAGCTTGGAACAGAATACTGAAGCTTTCTTT. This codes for CASSLEQNTEAFF.

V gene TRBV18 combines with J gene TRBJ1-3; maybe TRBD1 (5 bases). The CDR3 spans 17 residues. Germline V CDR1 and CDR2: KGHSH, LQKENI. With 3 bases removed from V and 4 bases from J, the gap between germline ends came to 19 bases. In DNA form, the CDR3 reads TGTGCCAGCTCACCCATTCCCCAGACAGCGAAAGGAAACACCATATATTTT. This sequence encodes CASSPIPQTAKGNTIYF. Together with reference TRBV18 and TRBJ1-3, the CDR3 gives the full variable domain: NAGVMQNPRHLVRRRGQEARLRCSPMKGHSHVYWYRQLPEEGLKFMVYLQKENIIDESGMPKERFSAEFPKEGPSILRIQQVVRGDSAAYFCASSPIPQTAKGNTIYFGEGSWLTVV.

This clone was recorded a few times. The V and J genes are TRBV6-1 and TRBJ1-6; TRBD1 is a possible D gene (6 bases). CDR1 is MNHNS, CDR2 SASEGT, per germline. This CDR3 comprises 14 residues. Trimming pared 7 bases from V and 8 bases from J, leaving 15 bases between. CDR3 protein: CASTPGQWDSPLHF. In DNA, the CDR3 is TGTGCCAGCACCCCGGGACAATGGGATTCACCCCTCCACTTT.

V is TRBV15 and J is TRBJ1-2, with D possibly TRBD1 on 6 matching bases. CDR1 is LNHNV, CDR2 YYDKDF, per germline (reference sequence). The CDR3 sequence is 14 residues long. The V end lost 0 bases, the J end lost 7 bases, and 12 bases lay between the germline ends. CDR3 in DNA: TGTGCCACCAGCAGAGAGGGGGGGGGCTGTGGCTACACCTTC. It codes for CATSREGGGCGYTF. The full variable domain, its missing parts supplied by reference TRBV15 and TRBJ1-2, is DAMVIQNPRYQVTQFGKPVTLSCSQTLNHNVMYWYQQKSSQAPKLLFHYYDKDFNNEADTPDNFQSRRPNTSFCFLDIRSPGLGDTAMYLCATSREGGGCGYTFGSGTRLTVV.

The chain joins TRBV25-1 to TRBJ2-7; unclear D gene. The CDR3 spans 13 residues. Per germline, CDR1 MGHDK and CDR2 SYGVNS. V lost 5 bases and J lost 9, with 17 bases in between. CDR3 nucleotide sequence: TGTGCCAGCAGTAGCCCATTTAATCTGTGGCAGTACTTC. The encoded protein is CASSSPFNLWQYF.